This TCR beta chain comes out of a study of PD-L1 blockade in urothelial cancer. Across the whole study: Prior chemotherapy ranged from 0 to 3 regimens per patient. Blood analysis took place 3 weeks (second dose) and 6 weeks after treatment start.

V lost 8 bases, J lost 4 bases, and 13 bases stayed unmatched. Germline V gene sequence: CDR1 SGHRS, CDR2 YFSETQ. This CDR3 is built from 15 residues. Sequenced by immunoSEQ multiplex PCR; TCRdb stores in-frame clones only, minus some. This table holds about 84,000 clones, more than 75% found once. Study outcomes and limitations: Pretreatment TCR clonality in blood, when below the median, was predictive of better survival.

Comment on this clone: Antigen unknown.

V gene TRBV5-1 combines with J gene TRBJ2-3; 7 nucleotides align to TRBD2. This material consisted of PBMCs, taken around atezolizumab (anti-PD-L1) treatment. This clonotype was obtained from a man between 65 and 79 years old with urothelial cancer. The CDR3 region is CASADGGSVADTQYF. The CDR3 region has the DNA TGCGCCAGTGCGGACGGCGGGAGTGTTGCAGATACGCAGTATTTT.